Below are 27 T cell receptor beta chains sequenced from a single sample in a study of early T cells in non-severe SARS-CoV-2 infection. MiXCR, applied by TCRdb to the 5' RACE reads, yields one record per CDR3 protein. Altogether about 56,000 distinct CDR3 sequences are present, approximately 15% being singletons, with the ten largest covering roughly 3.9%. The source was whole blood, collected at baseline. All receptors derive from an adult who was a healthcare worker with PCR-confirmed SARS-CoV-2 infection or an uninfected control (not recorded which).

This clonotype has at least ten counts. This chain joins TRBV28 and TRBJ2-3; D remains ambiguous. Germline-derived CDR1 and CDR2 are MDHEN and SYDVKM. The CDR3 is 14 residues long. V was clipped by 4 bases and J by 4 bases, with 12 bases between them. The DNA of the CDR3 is TGTGCCAGCAGTTCTCCGTCCCCGTCAGATACGCAGTATTTT. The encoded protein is CASSSPSPSDTQYF.

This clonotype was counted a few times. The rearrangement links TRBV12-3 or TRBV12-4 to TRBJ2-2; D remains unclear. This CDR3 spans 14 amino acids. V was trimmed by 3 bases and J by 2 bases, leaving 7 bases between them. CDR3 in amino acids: CASSFSLNTGELFF. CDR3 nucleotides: TGTGCCAGCAGTTTCTCCCTTAACACCGGGGAGCTGTTTTTT.

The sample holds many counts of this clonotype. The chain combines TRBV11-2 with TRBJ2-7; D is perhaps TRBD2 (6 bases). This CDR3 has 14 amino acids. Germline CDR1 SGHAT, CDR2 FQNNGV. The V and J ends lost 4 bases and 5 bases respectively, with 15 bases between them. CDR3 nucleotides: TGTGCCAGCAGCTCACACGGGAGTTTCCACGAGCAGTACTTC. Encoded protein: CASSSHGSFHEQYF. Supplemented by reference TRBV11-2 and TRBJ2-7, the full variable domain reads EAGVAQSPRYKIIEKRQSVAFWCNPISGHATLYWYQQILGQGPKLLIQFQNNGVVDDSQLPKDRFSAERLKGVDSTLKIQPAKLEDSAVYLCASSSHGSFHEQYFGPGTRLTVT.

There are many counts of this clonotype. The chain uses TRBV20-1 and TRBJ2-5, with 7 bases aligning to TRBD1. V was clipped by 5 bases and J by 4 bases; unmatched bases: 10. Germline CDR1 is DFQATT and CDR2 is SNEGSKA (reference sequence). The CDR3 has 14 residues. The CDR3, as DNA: TGCAGTGCTGCATCAGGGGGACGGGGAGAGACCCAGTACTTC. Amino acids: CSAASGGRGETQYF.

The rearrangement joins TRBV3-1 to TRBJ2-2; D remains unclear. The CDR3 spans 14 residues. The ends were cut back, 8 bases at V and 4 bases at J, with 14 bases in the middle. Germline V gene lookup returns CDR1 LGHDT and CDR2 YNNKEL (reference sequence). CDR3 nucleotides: TGTGCCAGCGGGGTCCGGTCAGGCACCGGGGAGCTGTTTTTT. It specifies CASGVRSGTGELFF.

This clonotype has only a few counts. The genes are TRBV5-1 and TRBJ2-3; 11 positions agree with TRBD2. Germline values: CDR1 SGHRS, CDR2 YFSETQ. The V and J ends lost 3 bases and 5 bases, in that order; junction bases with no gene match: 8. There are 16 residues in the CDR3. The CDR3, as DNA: TGCGCCAGCAGCTCATTAGCGGGGGGGCTTGGAGATACGCAGTATTTT. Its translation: CASSSLAGGLGDTQYF.

DNA for the CDR3: TGTGCCAGCTGGGACAGGGGAATGGGCGGGGAGCTGTTTTTT. Its translation: CASWDRGMGGELFF. The genes are TRBV28 and TRBJ2-2; 10 bases match TRBD1. This CDR3 has 14 residues. The trim removed 8 bases at V and 7 bases at J, leaving 7 bases unmatched. Germline V gene lookup returns CDR1 MDHEN and CDR2 SYDVKM.

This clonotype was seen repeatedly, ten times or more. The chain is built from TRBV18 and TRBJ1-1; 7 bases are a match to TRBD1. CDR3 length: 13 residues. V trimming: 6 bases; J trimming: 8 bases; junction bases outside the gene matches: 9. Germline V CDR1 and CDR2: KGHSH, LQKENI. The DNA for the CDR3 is TGTGCCAGCTCCCGCGGAGGGGGCGGCGAAGCTTTCTTT. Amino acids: CASSRGGGGEAFF.

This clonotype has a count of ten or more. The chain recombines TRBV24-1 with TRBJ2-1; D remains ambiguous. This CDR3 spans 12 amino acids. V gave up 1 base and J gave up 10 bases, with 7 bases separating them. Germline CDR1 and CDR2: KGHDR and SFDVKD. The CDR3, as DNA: TGTGCCACCAGTGATTTCTACGGGGAGCAGTTCTTC. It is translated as CATSDFYGEQFF.

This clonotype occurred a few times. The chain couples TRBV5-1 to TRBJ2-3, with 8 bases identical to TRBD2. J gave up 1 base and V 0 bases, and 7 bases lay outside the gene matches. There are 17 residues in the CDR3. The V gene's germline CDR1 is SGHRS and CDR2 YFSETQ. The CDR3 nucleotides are TGCGCCAGCAGCTTGGCGGAACTAGCGGTGGGCACAGATACGCAGTATTTT. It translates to CASSLAELAVGTDTQYF.

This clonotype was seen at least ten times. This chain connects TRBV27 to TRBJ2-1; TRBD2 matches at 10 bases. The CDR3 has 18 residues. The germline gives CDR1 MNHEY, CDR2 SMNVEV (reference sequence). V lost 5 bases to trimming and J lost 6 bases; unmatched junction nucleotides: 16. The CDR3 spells CASSRRRGTSGDVNEQFF. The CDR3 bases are TGTGCCAGCAGTCGACGGCGGGGCACTAGCGGGGATGTCAATGAGCAGTTCTTC.

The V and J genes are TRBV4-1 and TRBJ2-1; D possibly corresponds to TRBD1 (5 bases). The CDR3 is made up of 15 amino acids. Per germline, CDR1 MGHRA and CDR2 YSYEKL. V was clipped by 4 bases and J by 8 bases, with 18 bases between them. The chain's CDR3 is CASSPQAGIGDEQFF. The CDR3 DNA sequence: TGCGCCAGCAGCCCCCAGGCAGGGATCGGCGATGAGCAGTTCTTC.

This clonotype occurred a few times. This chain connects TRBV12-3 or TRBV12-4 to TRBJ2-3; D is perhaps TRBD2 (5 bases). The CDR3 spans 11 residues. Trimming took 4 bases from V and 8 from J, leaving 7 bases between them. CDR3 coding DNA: TGTGCCAGCAGTTATCGGGGTACGCAGTATTTT. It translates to CASSYRGTQYF.

The CDR3 coding sequence is TGTGCCAGCAGTAGAGGGGGGCATGACATTCAGTACTTC. Its protein is CASSRGGHDIQYF. The J gene is TRBJ2-4, the V gene TRBV25-1; possibly TRBD1 or TRBD2 for D (6 bases each). Germline loops: CDR1 MGHDK, CDR2 SYGVNS. Trimming cost V 5 bases and J 8 bases, with 13 bases left between them. This CDR3 spans 13 amino acids. Based on the CDR3 plus reference TRBV25-1 and TRBJ2-4, the full variable domain is EADIYQTPRYLVIGTGKKITLECSQTMGHDKMYWYQQDPGMELHLIHYSYGVNSTEKGDLSSESTVSRIRTEHFPLTLESARPSHTSQYLCASSRGGHDIQYFGAGTRLSVL.

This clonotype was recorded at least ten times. The CDR3 reads CASSSHTDTQYF. CDR3 sequence (DNA): TGTGCCAGCAGTTCCCACACAGATACGCAGTATTTT. V is TRBV12-3 or TRBV12-4 and J is TRBJ2-3; D unclear. The CDR3 is made up of 12 amino acids. Trimming cost V 4 bases and J 2 bases, with 4 bases left between them.

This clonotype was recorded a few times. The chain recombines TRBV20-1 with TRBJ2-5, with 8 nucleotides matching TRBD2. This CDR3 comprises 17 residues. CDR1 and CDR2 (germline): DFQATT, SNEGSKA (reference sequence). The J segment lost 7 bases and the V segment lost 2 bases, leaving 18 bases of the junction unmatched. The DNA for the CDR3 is TGCAGTGCTAGACCTTATACAGCGGGAGAGGGAAGGGGGACCCAGTACTTC. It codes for CSARPYTAGEGRGTQYF.

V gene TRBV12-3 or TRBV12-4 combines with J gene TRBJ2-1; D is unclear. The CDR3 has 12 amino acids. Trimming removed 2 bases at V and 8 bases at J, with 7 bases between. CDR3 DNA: TGTGCCAGCAGTTTAACCGGGTATGAGCAGTTCTTC. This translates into CASSLTGYEQFF.

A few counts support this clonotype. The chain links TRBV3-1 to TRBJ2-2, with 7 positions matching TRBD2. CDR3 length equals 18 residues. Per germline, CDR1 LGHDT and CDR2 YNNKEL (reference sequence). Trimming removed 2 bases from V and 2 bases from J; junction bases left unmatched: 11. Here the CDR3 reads CASSQYGTLAENTGELFF. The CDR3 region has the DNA TGTGCCAGCAGCCAATACGGTACGCTAGCGGAAAACACCGGGGAGCTGTTTTTT.

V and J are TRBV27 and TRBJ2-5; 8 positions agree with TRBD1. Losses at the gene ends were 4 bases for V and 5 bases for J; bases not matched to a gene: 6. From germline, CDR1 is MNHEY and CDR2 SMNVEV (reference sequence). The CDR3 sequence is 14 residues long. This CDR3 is CASSSRGQGETQYF. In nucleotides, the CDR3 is TGTGCCAGCAGTTCCAGGGGGCAGGGGGAGACCCAGTACTTC.

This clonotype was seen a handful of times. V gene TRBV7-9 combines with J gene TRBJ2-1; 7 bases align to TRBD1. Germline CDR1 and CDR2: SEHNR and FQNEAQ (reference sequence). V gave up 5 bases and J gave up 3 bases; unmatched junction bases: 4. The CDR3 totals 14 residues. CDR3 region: CASSQDRNYNEQFF. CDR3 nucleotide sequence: TGTGCCAGCAGCCAGGACAGGAACTACAATGAGCAGTTCTTC.

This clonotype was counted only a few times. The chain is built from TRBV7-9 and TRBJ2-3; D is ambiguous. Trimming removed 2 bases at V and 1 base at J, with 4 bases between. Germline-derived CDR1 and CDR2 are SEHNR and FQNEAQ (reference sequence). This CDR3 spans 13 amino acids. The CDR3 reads CASSLTGTDTQYF. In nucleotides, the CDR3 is TGTGCCAGCAGCTTAACAGGCACAGATACGCAGTATTTT. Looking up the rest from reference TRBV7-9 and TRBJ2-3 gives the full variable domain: DTGVSQNPRHKITKRGQNVTFRCDPISEHNRLYWYRQTLGQGPEFLTYFQNEAQLEKSRLLSDRFSAERPKGSFSTLEIQRTEQGDSAMYLCASSLTGTDTQYFGPGTRLTVL.

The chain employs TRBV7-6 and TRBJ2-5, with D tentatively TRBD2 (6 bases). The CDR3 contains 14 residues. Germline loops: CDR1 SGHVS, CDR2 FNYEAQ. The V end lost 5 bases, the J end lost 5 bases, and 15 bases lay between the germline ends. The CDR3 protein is CASSLGSGRETQYF. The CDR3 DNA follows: TGTGCCAGCAGCCTGGGCTCAGGGAGGGAGACCCAGTACTTC.

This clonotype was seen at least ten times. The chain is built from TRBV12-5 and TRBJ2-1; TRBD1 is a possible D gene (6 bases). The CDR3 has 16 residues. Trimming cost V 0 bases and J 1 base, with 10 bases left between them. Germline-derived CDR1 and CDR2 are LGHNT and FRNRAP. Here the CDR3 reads CASGLVQGWSYNEQFF. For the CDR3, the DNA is TGTGCTAGTGGTTTGGTACAGGGTTGGTCCTACAATGAGCAGTTCTTC.

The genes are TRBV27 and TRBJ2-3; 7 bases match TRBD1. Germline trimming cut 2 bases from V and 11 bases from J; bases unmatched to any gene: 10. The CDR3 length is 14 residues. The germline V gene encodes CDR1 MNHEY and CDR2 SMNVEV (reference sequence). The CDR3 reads CASSLEDRALKQYF. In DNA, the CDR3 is TGTGCCAGCAGTTTAGAAGACAGGGCACTAAAGCAGTATTTT.

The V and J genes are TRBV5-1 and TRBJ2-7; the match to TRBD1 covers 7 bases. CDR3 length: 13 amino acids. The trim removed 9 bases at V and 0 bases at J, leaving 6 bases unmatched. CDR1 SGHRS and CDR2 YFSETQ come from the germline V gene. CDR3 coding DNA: TGCGCCACCCGACAGGGATCCTCCTACGAGCAGTACTTC. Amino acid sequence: CATRQGSSYEQYF.

The CDR3 nucleotides are TGTGCCAGCAGTCCTCCGGGACTGCCCTACGAGCAGTACTTC. Translating gives CASSPPGLPYEQYF. This chain uses TRBV12-3 or TRBV12-4 with TRBJ2-7; D possibly corresponds to TRBD2 (6 bases). The CDR3 is 14 amino acids. V shed 5 bases and J shed 2 bases, with 13 bases lying between them.

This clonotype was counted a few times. The CDR3 sequence: CASSTGQLFF. CDR3 nucleotide sequence: TGTGCCAGCAGTACCGGACAGCTGTTTTTT. The chain combines TRBV6-6 with TRBJ2-2; unclear D gene. V was clipped by 5 bases and J by 12 bases, with 7 bases between them. The CDR3 totals 10 residues. The germline gives CDR1 MNHNY, CDR2 SVGAGI (reference sequence).